This TCR beta chain stems from a study of OX40 agonist ivuxolimab in advanced cancers. Blood samples were obtained at baseline, cycle 4 day 1, and cycle 7 day 1. This clone was observed a single time. Repertoires were generated with immunoSEQ multiplex PCR, while TCRdb's copy carries only in-frame clones and drops some. The sample contains 100,000 to 140,000 clones, 91% of which appear only once. The origin of this receptor is an adult with an advanced solid tumor such as melanoma, head and neck, liver or kidney cancer. Sequences were derived from CD4+ or CD8+ T cells sorted from blood, sampled in a trial of the OX40 agonist ivuxolimab.

This CDR3 reads CASSIFGQGNYGYTF. The DNA of the CDR3 is TGTGCCAGTAGTATCTTTGGGCAGGGTAACTATGGCTACACCTTC. The chain employs TRBV19 and TRBJ1-2, with D tentatively TRBD1 (5 bases). Germline CDR1 is LNHDA and CDR2 is SQIVND (reference sequence). Trimming shortened V by 3 bases and J by 1 base, and 12 bases separated the two germline ends. CDR3 length equals 15 residues.